This TCR beta chain was sequenced for a study of cytomegalovirus exposure and HLA in healthy donors. V lost 3 bases and J 0 bases, leaving 7 bases between the germline ends. The CDR3 extends over 14 amino acids. The germline V gene encodes CDR1 SGHDT and CDR2 YYEEEE. Whole-study findings and limits: Indistinguishable V segments such as TRBV6-2 and TRBV6-3 were excluded. Follow-up analysis found HLA locus-dependent TCR association rates, highest for DRB1 and lowest for HLA-C. Most TCR sequences proved rare, with some public TCRs found in many donors.

A remark on this clone: What it binds is unknown.

The study ran its PCR with 60 Vbeta and 13 Jbeta primers. TCRdb keeps only in-frame clones here, not all; method: immunoSEQ multiplex PCR. Altogether about 210,000 clones are present, about 81% being singletons, with the ten largest covering approximately 5.7%. The TCR sequence derives from a man in his forties in good health and CMV-seropositive. The chain uses TRBV5-6 and TRBJ1-3; D is perhaps TRBD1 (5 bases). The specimen sequenced was PBMCs. The CDR3 here is CASSYQGSGNTIYF. The CDR3 DNA reads TGTGCCAGCAGCTATCAGGGCTCTGGAAACACCATATATTTT.